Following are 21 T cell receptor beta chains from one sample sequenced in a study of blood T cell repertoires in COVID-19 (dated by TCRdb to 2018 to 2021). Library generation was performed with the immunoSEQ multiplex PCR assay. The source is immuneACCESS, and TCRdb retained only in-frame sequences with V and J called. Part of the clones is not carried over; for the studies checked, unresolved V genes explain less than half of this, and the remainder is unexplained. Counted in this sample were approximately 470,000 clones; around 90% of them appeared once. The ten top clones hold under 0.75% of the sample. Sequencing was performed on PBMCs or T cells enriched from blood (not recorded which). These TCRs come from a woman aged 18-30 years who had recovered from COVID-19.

The CDR3 sequence: CASSQTGAFGDGELFF. The CDR3 DNA sequence: TGTGCCAGCTCACAGACAGGGGCCTTTGGTGACGGGGAGCTGTTTTTT. The chain couples TRBV18 to TRBJ2-2; TRBD1 agrees at 8 bases. Germline-derived CDR1 and CDR2 are KGHSH and LQKENI. The CDR3 runs 16 residues. V dropped 4 bases and J dropped 7; count of bases not matched to a gene: 11.

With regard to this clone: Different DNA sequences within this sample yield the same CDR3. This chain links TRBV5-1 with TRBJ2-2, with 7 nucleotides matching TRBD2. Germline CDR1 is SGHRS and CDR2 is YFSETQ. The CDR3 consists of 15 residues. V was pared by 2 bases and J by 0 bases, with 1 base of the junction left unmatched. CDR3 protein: CASSLGLANTGELFF. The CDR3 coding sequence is TGCGCCAGCAGCTTAGGACTAGCGAACACCGGGGAGCTGTTTTTT.

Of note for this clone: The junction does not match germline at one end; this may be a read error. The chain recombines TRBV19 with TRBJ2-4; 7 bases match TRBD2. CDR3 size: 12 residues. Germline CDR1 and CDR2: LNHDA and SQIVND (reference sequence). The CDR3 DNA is TGTGCCAGTAGTCCCTCCGGGGGGACCCAGAACTTC. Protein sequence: CASSPSGGTQNF.

The CDR3 nucleotides read TGCGCCAGCAGCCCCCAAACAGGATTCTTCGGAAACACTGAAGCTTTCTTT. Translating it yields CASSPQTGFFGNTEAFF. This chain uses TRBV5-1 with TRBJ1-1; D is perhaps TRBD1 (5 bases). The CDR3 spans 17 residues. Deletions cut 4 bases from V and 2 bases from J, with 21 bases between. CDR1 is SGHRS, CDR2 YFSETQ, per germline.

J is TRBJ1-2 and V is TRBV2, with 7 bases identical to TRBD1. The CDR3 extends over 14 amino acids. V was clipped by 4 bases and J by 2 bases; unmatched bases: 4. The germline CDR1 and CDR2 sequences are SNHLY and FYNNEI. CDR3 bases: TGTGCCAGCAGTGGACAGGGTCAAAACTATGGCTACACCTTC. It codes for CASSGQGQNYGYTF.

The CDR3 loop reads CASSLAGLNYNEQFF. CDR3 sequence (DNA): TGTGCCAGCAGCTTAGCGGGACTCAACTACAATGAGCAGTTCTTC. This chain links TRBV7-2 with TRBJ2-1; a weak D match, TRBD2 (6 bases). In germline, CDR1 is SGHTA, CDR2 FQGNSA. The CDR3 is made up of 15 amino acids. Trimming took 0 bases from V and 3 from J, leaving 9 bases between them.

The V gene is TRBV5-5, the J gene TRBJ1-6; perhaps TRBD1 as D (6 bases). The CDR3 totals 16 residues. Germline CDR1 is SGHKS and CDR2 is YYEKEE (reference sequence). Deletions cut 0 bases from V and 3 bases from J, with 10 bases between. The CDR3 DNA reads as TGTGCCAGCAGCTTGGAGCGGGGGCTCTATAATTCACCCCTCCACTTT. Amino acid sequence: CASSLERGLYNSPLHF.

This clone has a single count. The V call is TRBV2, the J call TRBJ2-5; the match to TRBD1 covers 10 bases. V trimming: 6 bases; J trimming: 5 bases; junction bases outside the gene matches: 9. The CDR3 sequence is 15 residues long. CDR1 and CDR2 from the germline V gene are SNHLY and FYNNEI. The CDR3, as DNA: TGTGCCAGCAGGCCGGAGACAGGGGGCGTGGAGACCCAGTACTTC. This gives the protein CASRPETGGVETQYF.

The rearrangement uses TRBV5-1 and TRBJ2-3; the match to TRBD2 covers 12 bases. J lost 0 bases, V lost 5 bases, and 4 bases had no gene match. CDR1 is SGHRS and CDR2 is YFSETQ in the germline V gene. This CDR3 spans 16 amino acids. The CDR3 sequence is CASSTGTSGSTDTQYF. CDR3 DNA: TGCGCCAGCAGTACTGGGACTAGCGGGAGCACAGATACGCAGTATTTT.

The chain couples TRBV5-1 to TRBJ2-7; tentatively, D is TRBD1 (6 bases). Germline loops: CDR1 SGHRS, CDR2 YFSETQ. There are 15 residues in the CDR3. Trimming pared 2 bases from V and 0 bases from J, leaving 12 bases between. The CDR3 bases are TGCGCCAGCAGCTTCACGACAGGAATCTCCTACGAGCAGTACTTC. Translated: CASSFTTGISYEQYF.

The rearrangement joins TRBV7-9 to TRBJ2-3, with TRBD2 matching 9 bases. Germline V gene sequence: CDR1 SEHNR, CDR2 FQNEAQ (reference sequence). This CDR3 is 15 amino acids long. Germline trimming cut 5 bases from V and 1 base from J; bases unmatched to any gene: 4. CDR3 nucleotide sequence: TGTGCCAGCAGCGCAGCTAGCGGGGGCACAGATACGCAGTATTTT. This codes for CASSAASGGTDTQYF.

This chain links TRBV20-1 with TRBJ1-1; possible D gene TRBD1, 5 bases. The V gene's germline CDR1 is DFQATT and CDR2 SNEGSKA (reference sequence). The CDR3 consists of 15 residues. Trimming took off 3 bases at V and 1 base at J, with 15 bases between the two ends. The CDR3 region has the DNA TGCAGTGCTAGTGTTATGGGACTTAAGAACACTGAAGCTTTCTTT. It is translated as CSASVMGLKNTEAFF.

CDR3 region: CASSPGIEAFF. CDR3 DNA sequence: TGTGCCAGCAGCCCGGGGATTGAAGCTTTCTTT. This chain uses TRBV28 with TRBJ1-1, with D unclear. Germline CDR1 MDHEN, CDR2 SYDVKM. The CDR3 covers 11 residues. The germline V and J ends were trimmed by 6 bases and 7 bases, with 9 bases remaining between them.

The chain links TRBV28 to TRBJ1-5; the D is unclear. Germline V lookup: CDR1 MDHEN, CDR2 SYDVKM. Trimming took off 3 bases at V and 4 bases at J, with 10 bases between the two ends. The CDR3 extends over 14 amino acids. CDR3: CASSFSLLNQPQHF. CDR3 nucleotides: TGTGCCAGCAGTTTTAGTTTATTAAATCAGCCCCAGCATTTT.

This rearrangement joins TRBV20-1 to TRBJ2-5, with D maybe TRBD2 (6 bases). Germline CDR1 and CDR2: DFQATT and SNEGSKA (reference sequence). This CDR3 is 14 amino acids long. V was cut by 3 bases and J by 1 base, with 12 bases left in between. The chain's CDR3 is CSASSGLIQETQYF. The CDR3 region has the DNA TGCAGTGCTAGTTCGGGACTGATCCAAGAGACCCAGTACTTC.

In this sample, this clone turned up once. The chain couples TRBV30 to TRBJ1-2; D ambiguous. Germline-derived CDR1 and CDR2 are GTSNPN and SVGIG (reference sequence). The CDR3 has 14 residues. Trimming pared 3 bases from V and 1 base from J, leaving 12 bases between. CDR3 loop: CAWSSTQSNYGYTF. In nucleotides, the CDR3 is TGTGCCTGGAGCTCAACACAGAGTAACTATGGCTACACCTTC.

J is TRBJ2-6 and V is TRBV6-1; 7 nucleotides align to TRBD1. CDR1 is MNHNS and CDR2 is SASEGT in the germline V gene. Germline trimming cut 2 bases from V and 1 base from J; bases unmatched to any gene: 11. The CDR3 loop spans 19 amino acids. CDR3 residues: CASSERLRTGASGANVLTF. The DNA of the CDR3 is TGTGCCAGCAGTGAAAGGTTGCGGACAGGTGCTTCTGGGGCCAACGTCCTGACTTTC.

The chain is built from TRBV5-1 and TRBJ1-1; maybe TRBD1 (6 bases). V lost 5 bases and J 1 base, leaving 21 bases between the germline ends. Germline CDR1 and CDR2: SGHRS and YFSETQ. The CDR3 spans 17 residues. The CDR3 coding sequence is TGCGCCAGCAGGCCCTTTGGGGGCAGAGGTGGGAACACTGAAGCTTTCTTT. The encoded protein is CASRPFGGRGGNTEAFF.

The CDR3 loop reads CASSRLAYEQYF. The DNA for the CDR3 is TGTGCCAGCAGCCGACTCGCCTACGAGCAGTACTTC. The gene calls are TRBV28 and TRBJ2-7, with D hard to call. V lost 6 bases, J lost 2 bases, and 8 bases lay in between. Germline V gene data show CDR1 as MDHEN and CDR2 as SYDVKM. The CDR3 sequence is 12 residues long.

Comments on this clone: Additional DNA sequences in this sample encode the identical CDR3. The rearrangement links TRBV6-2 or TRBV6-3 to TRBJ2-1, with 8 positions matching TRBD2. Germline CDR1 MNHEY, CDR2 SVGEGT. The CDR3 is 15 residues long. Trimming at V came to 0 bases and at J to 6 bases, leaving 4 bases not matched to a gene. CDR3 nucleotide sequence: TGTGCCAGCAGTTACTCGAGCGGGGGAGGCAATGAGCAGTTCTTC. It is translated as CASSYSSGGGNEQFF.

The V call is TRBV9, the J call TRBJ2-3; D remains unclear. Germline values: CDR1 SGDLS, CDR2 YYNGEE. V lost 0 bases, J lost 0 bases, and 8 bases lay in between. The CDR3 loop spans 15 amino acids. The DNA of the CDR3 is TGTGCCAGCAGCGTAGCTACCATTAGCACAGATACGCAGTATTTT. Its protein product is CASSVATISTDTQYF.